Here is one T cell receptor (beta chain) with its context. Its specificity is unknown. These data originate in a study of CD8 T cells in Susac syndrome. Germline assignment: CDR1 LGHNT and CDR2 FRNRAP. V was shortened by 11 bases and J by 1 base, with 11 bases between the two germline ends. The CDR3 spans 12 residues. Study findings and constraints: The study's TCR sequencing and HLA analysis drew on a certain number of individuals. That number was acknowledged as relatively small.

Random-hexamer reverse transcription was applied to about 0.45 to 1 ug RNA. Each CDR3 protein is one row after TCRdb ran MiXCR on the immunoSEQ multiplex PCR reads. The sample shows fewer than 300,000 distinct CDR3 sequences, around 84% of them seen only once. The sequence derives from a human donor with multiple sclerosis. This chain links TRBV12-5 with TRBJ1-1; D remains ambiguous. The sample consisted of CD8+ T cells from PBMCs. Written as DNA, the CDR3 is TGTGCTGACTCAAACAAGAACACTGAAGCTTTCTTT. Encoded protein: CADSNKNTEAFF.